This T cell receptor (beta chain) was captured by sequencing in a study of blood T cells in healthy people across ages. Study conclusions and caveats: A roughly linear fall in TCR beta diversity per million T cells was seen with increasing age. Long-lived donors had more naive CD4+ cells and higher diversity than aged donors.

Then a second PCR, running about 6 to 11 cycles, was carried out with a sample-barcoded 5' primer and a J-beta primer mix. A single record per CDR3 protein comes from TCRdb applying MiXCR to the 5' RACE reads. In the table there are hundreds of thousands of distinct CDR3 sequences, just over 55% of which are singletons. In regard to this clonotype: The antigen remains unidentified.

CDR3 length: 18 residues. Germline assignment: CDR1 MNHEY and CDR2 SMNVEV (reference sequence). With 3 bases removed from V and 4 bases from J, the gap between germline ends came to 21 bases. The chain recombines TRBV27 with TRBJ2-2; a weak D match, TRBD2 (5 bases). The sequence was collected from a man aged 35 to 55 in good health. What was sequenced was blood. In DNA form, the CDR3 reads TGTGCCAGCAGTTTGTTTTCCTTTCCCAGCGGAAGCACCGGGGAGCTGTTTTTT. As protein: CASSLFSFPSGSTGELFF.